The 27 T cell receptor beta chains below were found in one sample sequenced in a study of control samples from healthy donors and cancer patients. The method was immunoSEQ multiplex PCR; TCRdb's version includes in-frame clones alone and lacks a portion of them. The sample carries about 130,000 clones, approximately 84% recorded once. The sequenced sample consisted of blood. The receptors were gathered from a man between 18 and 35 years old in good health.

This clone appeared once. This chain connects TRBV30 to TRBJ2-1, with D possibly matching TRBD1 (5 bases). Trimming took 0 bases from V and 7 from J, leaving 16 bases between them. Germline-derived CDR1 and CDR2 are GTSNPN and SVGIG (reference sequence). This CDR3 has 15 amino acids. This CDR3 reads CAWSVFIGARNEQFF. The CDR3, as DNA: TGTGCCTGGAGTGTATTTATTGGGGCACGGAATGAGCAGTTCTTC. The complete variable domain, with remaining parts taken from reference TRBV30 and TRBJ2-1, reads SQTIHQWPATLVQPVGSPLSLECTVEGTSNPNLYWYRQAAGRGLQLLFYSVGIGQISSEVPQNLSASRPQDRQFILSSKKLLLSDSGFYLCAWSVFIGARNEQFFGPGTRLTVL.

This clone was seen just once. This chain uses TRBV15 with TRBJ1-1; TRBD1 agrees at 8 bases. V was clipped by 0 bases and J by 7 bases; unmatched bases: 4. This CDR3 has 14 amino acids. Germline-derived CDR1 and CDR2 are LNHNV and YYDKDF (reference sequence). The CDR3 nucleotides are TGTGCCACCAGCAGAGATAACGGACAGGGTGAAGCTTTCTTT. Its protein is CATSRDNGQGEAFF.

This rearrangement joins TRBV28 to TRBJ1-2; D remains ambiguous. Trimming shortened V by 4 bases and J by 5 bases, and 8 bases separated the two germline ends. The CDR3 sequence is 12 residues long. Germline values: CDR1 MDHEN, CDR2 SYDVKM. The CDR3 region is CASSSPSYGYTF. The CDR3 nucleotides read TGTGCCAGCAGTTCGCCGAGTTATGGCTACACCTTC.

The chain couples TRBV15 to TRBJ2-2, with TRBD1 matching 9 bases. CDR1 and CDR2 from the germline V gene are LNHNV and YYDKDF (reference sequence). V dropped 8 bases and J dropped 6; count of bases not matched to a gene: 10. The CDR3 contains 15 residues. The CDR3 bases are TGTGCCACCGCAGGGACAGGGAGCCTACCCGGGGAGCTGTTTTTT. Translated, it gives CATAGTGSLPGELFF. Full variable domain (missing parts from reference TRBV15 and TRBJ2-2): DAMVIQNPRYQVTQFGKPVTLSCSQTLNHNVMYWYQQKSSQAPKLLFHYYDKDFNNEADTPDNFQSRRPNTSFCFLDIRSPGLGDTAMYLCATAGTGSLPGELFFGEGSRLTVL.

The rearrangement joins TRBV28 to TRBJ1-2; D is unresolved. The ends were cut back, 3 bases at V and 1 base at J, with 9 bases in the middle. CDR3 size: 14 residues. Germline V gene lookup returns CDR1 MDHEN and CDR2 SYDVKM. The CDR3 region is CASSFSGNNYGYTF. As DNA, the CDR3 is TGTGCCAGCAGTTTCTCTGGGAATAACTATGGCTACACCTTC.

V gene TRBV30 combines with J gene TRBJ2-1, with TRBD2 matching 7 bases. CDR1 is GTSNPN and CDR2 is SVGIG in the germline V gene (reference sequence). The CDR3 has 12 amino acids. V lost 2 bases and J lost 6; bases outside the gene matches: 1. As DNA, the CDR3 is TGTGCCTGGAGTCGGACTAGCAATGAGCAGTTCTTC. Translating it yields CAWSRTSNEQFF.

The chain is built from TRBV12-3 or TRBV12-4 and TRBJ1-2; D remains unclear. The CDR3 is 12 residues long. Trimming left V 6 bases short and J 3 bases short, with 8 bases between. For the CDR3, the DNA is TGTGCCAGCAGGTTACTAGACTATGGCTACACCTTC. Encoded protein: CASRLLDYGYTF.

J is TRBJ1-1 and V is TRBV18; 7 bases line up with TRBD1. Per the germline V gene, CDR1 is KGHSH and CDR2 is LQKENI. V gave up 3 bases and J gave up 6 bases; unmatched junction bases: 4. The CDR3 covers 13 residues. The CDR3 DNA reads TGTGCCAGCTCACCCGGGACAGAAGCTGAAGCTTTCTTT. Its translation: CASSPGTEAEAFF.

This rearrangement joins TRBV7-3 to TRBJ2-3, with TRBD1 identical over 12 bases. Trimming at V came to 0 bases and at J to 2 bases, leaving 0 bases not matched to a gene. The germline CDR1 and CDR2 sequences are SGHTA and FQGTGA. The CDR3 sequence is 16 residues long. The CDR3 DNA reads as TGTGCCAGCAGCTTAACGGGACAGGGGGCCACAGATACGCAGTATTTT. Its translation is CASSLTGQGATDTQYF.

This chain uses TRBV24-1 with TRBJ2-5, with D possibly TRBD1 on 6 matching bases. Trimming left V 8 bases short and J 3 bases short, with 15 bases between. This CDR3 region has 14 residues. Germline CDR1 is KGHDR and CDR2 is SFDVKD. The chain's CDR3 is CATTPLAGEETQYF. CDR3 nucleotide sequence: TGTGCCACCACCCCCCTGGCAGGGGAAGAGACCCAGTACTTC.

This clone appeared once. The V and J genes are TRBV7-8 and TRBJ2-3; 12 bases map to TRBD1. With 6 bases clipped from V and 8 bases from J, the junction kept 3 bases outside the gene matches. CDR3 size: 13 residues. From germline, CDR1 is SGHVS and CDR2 FQNEAQ. The CDR3 DNA follows: TGTGCCAGCAGGGGACAGGGGGCAGGTACGCAGTATTTT. Translation gives CASRGQGAGTQYF.

This clone was counted a few times. This rearrangement joins TRBV5-1 to TRBJ1-2; D is undetermined. The germline CDR1 and CDR2 sequences are SGHRS and YFSETQ. The CDR3 has 13 residues. Trimming removed 0 bases at V and 8 bases at J, with 11 bases between. The CDR3: CASSLAGVPGYTF. The DNA for the CDR3 is TGCGCCAGCAGCTTGGCCGGGGTCCCCGGCTACACCTTC.

This clone was detected a few times. V gene TRBV9 combines with J gene TRBJ1-2; no clear D gene. V was trimmed by 4 bases and J by 7 bases, leaving 14 bases between them. The CDR3 extends over 13 amino acids. Germline-derived CDR1 and CDR2 are SGDLS and YYNGEE. The CDR3 DNA sequence: TGTGCCAGCAGCCCGGCCTCTACGGGTGGCTACACCTTC. Its translation: CASSPASTGGYTF.

This rearrangement joins TRBV27 to TRBJ2-2; 8 positions match TRBD1. The ends lost 2 bases at V and 1 base at J; junction bases unmatched: 9. The CDR3 is made up of 18 amino acids. Germline V gives CDR1 MNHEY, CDR2 SMNVEV (reference sequence). Written as DNA, the CDR3 is TGTGCCAGCAGTTTAAGGGATACAGGGGGAGTGAACACCGGGGAGCTGTTTTTT. As protein: CASSLRDTGGVNTGELFF.

This sequence joins TRBV7-2 and TRBJ2-7, with 10 nucleotides matching TRBD2. Unmatched junction bases numbered 3, after V lost 1 base and J lost 3 bases. CDR3 length: 15 amino acids. Germline V gene data show CDR1 as SGHTA and CDR2 as FQGNSA. DNA for the CDR3: TGTGCCAGCAGCTTAGTAGCGGGAGGACACTACGAGCAGTACTTC. Translated, it gives CASSLVAGGHYEQYF.

The chain recombines TRBV7-9 with TRBJ1-1, with 10 bases lining up with TRBD1. CDR1 SEHNR and CDR2 FQNEAQ come from the germline V gene (reference sequence). J gave up 5 bases and V 5 bases, and 8 bases lay outside the gene matches. The CDR3 is 15 amino acids. CDR3 region: CASSGVWGQGTEAFF. The CDR3 nucleotides are TGTGCCAGCAGCGGCGTTTGGGGACAGGGGACTGAAGCTTTCTTT.

This clone showed up just a few times. The V gene is TRBV5-1, the J gene TRBJ2-4; the match to TRBD1 covers 8 bases. J gave up 3 bases and V 5 bases, and 13 bases lay outside the gene matches. Germline values: CDR1 SGHRS, CDR2 YFSETQ. The CDR3 contains 17 residues. The CDR3 protein is CASSLAPQGTGKNIQYF. In DNA, the CDR3 is TGCGCCAGCAGTCTAGCCCCACAGGGGACAGGCAAAAACATTCAGTACTTC.

V is TRBV4-1 and J is TRBJ2-3; D possibly corresponds to TRBD2 (6 bases). Per germline, CDR1 MGHRA and CDR2 YSYEKL. Trimming removed 3 bases at V and 0 bases at J, with 16 bases between. There are 17 residues in the CDR3. CDR3 sequence (DNA): TGCGCCAGCAGCCACCCTACGGACGGGACTAGCACAGATACGCAGTATTTT. The encoded protein is CASSHPTDGTSTDTQYF.

The rearrangement links TRBV3-1 (or the pseudogene TRBV3-2) to TRBJ2-6, with 8 bases identical to TRBD1. V shed 4 bases, J shed 3 bases, and the junction held 5 bases outside the gene matches. Germline V gene data show CDR1 as LGHDT and CDR2 as YNNKEL (reference sequence). The CDR3 consists of 16 residues. In DNA form, the CDR3 reads TGTGCCAGCAGCCTCGCAGGGGGCAGTGGGGCCAACGTCCTGACTTTC. Protein sequence: CASSLAGGSGANVLTF.

This sequence joins TRBV5-4 and TRBJ1-6; D might be TRBD1 (5 bases). The CDR3 runs to 15 residues. CDR1 SGHNT and CDR2 YYREEE come from the germline V gene (reference sequence). V lost 0 bases, J lost 7 bases, and 11 bases lay in between. The CDR3 DNA reads TGTGCCAGCAGCTTGGACCAGGGAGGGAATTCACCCCTCCACTTT. It is translated as CASSLDQGGNSPLHF.

This chain links TRBV5-8 with TRBJ1-5; D is perhaps TRBD1 (6 bases). Trimming left V 4 bases short and J 10 bases short, with 12 bases between. This CDR3 has 12 amino acids. Looked up from germline, CDR1 is SGHTS and CDR2 is YDEGEE. CDR3 amino acids: CASSDLQGPQHF. For the CDR3, the DNA is TGTGCCAGCAGCGACCTACAGGGTCCCCAGCATTTT.

The V and J genes are TRBV14 and TRBJ1-2; TRBD1 agrees at 9 bases. This CDR3 comprises 15 residues. The germline gives CDR1 SGHDN, CDR2 FVKESK. V lost 1 base and J lost 3; bases outside the gene matches: 3. The DNA of the CDR3 is TGTGCCAGCAGCCAAGGACAGGGGGTCTACTATGGCTACACCTTC. Translation gives CASSQGQGVYYGYTF. The full variable domain, with the rest looked up from reference TRBV14 and TRBJ1-2, is EAGVTQFPSHSVIEKGQTVTLRCDPISGHDNLYWYRRVMGKEIKFLLHFVKESKQDESGMPNNRFLAERTGGTYSTLKVQPAELEDSGVYFCASSQGQGVYYGYTFGSGTRLTVV.

J is TRBJ2-3 and V is TRBV5-1, with D unresolved. The V gene lost 4 bases and the J gene lost 2 bases, with 8 bases spanning the gap. Per germline, CDR1 SGHRS and CDR2 YFSETQ. CDR3 length: 13 residues. CDR3 nucleotides: TGCGCCAGCAGCCGACAAGCCACAGATACGCAGTATTTT. Its translation: CASSRQATDTQYF.

CDR3 protein: CASQREGEYEQYF. The CDR3 DNA is TGTGCCAGCCAGCGGGAGGGCGAGTACGAGCAGTACTTC. The rearrangement links TRBV6-6 to TRBJ2-7; 10 bases map to TRBD2. In germline, CDR1 is MNHNY, CDR2 SVGAGI (reference sequence). V lost 8 bases, J lost 4 bases, and 5 bases stayed unmatched. The CDR3 spans 13 residues.

This clone has just a few counts. V is TRBV5-1 and J is TRBJ1-1; unclear D gene. Trimming removed 5 bases at V and 0 bases at J, with 17 bases between. Germline V gene lookup returns CDR1 SGHRS and CDR2 YFSETQ. The CDR3 has 16 residues. The CDR3 spells CASRGLPDKMNTEAFF. As DNA, the CDR3 is TGCGCCAGCAGGGGGTTGCCTGACAAGATGAACACTGAAGCTTTCTTT. Based on the CDR3 plus reference TRBV5-1 and TRBJ1-1, the full variable domain is KAGVTQTPRYLIKTRGQQVTLSCSPISGHRSVSWYQQTPGQGLQFLFEYFSETQRNKGNFPGRFSGRQFSNSRSEMNVSTLELGDSALYLCASRGLPDKMNTEAFFGQGTRLTVV.

The V and J genes are TRBV3-1 (or the pseudogene TRBV3-2) and TRBJ1-1, with a weak D call TRBD1 (5 bases). This CDR3 is built from 16 residues. Germline loops: CDR1 LGHDT, CDR2 YNNKEL (reference sequence). The ends were cut back, 1 base at V and 0 bases at J, with 12 bases in the middle. The CDR3 is CASSQGGGALNTEAFF. The CDR3 nucleotides read TGTGCCAGCAGCCAAGGGGGAGGGGCCCTGAACACTGAAGCTTTCTTT.

Points on this clone: Other DNA sequences within the sample encode an identical CDR3. The chain employs TRBV27 and TRBJ2-1, with a tentative D call TRBD2 (6 bases). Trimming removed 3 bases from V and 4 bases from J, with 13 bases in between. The CDR3 has 15 amino acids. In germline, CDR1 is MNHEY, CDR2 SMNVEV (reference sequence). CDR3 in amino acids: CASSLLSGGYNEQFF. CDR3 bases: TGTGCCAGCAGTTTGCTAAGCGGAGGGTACAATGAGCAGTTCTTC.